The TCR beta chain under discussion was sequenced for a study of shared T cell receptors in the human thymus. The germline CDR1 and CDR2 sequences are SGHNT and YYREEE (reference sequence). The germline V and J ends were trimmed by 3 bases and 2 bases, with 18 bases remaining between them. The CDR3 is 16 residues long. Clones were sequenced by immunoSEQ multiplex PCR, and TCRdb holds only the in-frame ones, with some missing. Of about 660,000 clones in the sample, roughly 90% were seen once. The data were also submitted as part of a second study, on human thymus T cells. That work adds: Thymic resections from corrective heart surgery supplied the tissue. Across thymic and blood repertoires, the usage of V and J genes appeared to be biased. What related research reported was that thymic repertoires overlapped highly among unrelated individuals.

Sequences were obtained from thymocytes. The chain joins TRBV5-4 to TRBJ2-7; no definite D call. This sequence was found in a boy in the first two years of life with a congenital heart defect. DNA of the CDR3: TGTGCCAGCAGCTCGACCGTGCCAGGTCCAGCCTACGAGCAGTACTTC. Its translation is CASSSTVPGPAYEQYF.